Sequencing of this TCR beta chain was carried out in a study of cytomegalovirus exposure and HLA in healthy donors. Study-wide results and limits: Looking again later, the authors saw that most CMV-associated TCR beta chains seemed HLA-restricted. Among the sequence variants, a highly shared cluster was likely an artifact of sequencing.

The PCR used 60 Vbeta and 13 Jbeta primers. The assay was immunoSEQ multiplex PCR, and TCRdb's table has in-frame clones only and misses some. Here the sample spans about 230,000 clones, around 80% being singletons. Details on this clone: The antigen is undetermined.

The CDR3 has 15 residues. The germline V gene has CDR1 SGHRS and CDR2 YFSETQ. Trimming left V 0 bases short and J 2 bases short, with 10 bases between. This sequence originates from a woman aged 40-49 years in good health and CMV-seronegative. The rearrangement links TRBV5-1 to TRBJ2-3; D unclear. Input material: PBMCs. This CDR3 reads CASSLGSLPTDTQYF. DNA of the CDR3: TGCGCCAGCAGCTTGGGTAGTCTTCCCACAGATACGCAGTATTTT.